Below, 31 T cell receptor beta chains from the same sample are listed, as sequenced in a study of cytomegalovirus exposure and HLA in healthy donors. PCR was performed using 60 Vbeta and 13 Jbeta primers. Measured with immunoSEQ multiplex PCR; TCRdb has only the in-frame clones, and not every one. This repertoire shows about 160,000 clones, over 70% found once; its top ten account for under 2%. Sequencing was done on a sample of PBMCs. These receptors were obtained from a woman aged 18-29 years in good health and CMV-seronegative.

The chain is built from TRBV19 and TRBJ1-6, with D possibly TRBD1 on 5 matching bases. The V end was cut by 3 bases, the J end by 14 bases, with 17 bases between. The CDR3 is 14 residues long. Looked up from germline, CDR1 is LNHDA and CDR2 is SQIVND (reference sequence). The CDR3 DNA follows: TGTGCCAGTAGTATTGGGCAGGGCGCCTCGGCCCTCCACTTT. Translated, it gives CASSIGQGASALHF.

The table lists this clone with a count of one. CDR3 amino acids: CASSLRTGREKLFF. DNA of the CDR3: TGTGCCAGCAGTTTACGGACAGGTCGTGAAAAACTGTTTTTT. The chain joins TRBV28 to TRBJ1-4, with TRBD1 matching over 7 bases. Germline lookup yields CDR1 MDHEN and CDR2 SYDVKM. This CDR3 is 14 amino acids long. The J segment lost 7 bases and the V segment lost 2 bases, leaving 4 bases of the junction unmatched.

Here the CDR3 reads CASSLGTGRTSRETQYF. CDR3 nucleotides: TGCGCCAGCAGCTTGGGTACGGGTCGGACATCTCGAGAGACCCAGTACTTC. V and J are TRBV5-1 and TRBJ2-5, with D possibly being TRBD1 (5 bases). This CDR3 is 17 amino acids long. CDR1 SGHRS and CDR2 YFSETQ come from the germline V gene. With 0 bases removed from V and 4 bases from J, the gap between germline ends came to 19 bases.

This clone has only a few counts. V and J are TRBV5-1 and TRBJ1-2, with 9 bases fitting TRBD1. The CDR3 spans 14 residues. V gave up 4 bases and J gave up 5 bases; unmatched junction bases: 6. Germline V gene data show CDR1 as SGHRS and CDR2 as YFSETQ. The CDR3 DNA follows: TGCGCCAGCAGCCCTGACAGGGGGTTATATGGCTACACCTTC. Its protein product is CASSPDRGLYGYTF.

This clone was found a few times. The chain links TRBV19 to TRBJ1-5; tentative D call: TRBD1 (5 bases). CDR1 LNHDA and CDR2 SQIVND come from the germline V gene (reference sequence). Trimming cost V 3 bases and J 0 bases, with 15 bases left between them. This CDR3 has 17 residues. The CDR3 is CASSIQGTGHSNQPQHF. In DNA, the CDR3 is TGTGCCAGTAGTATCCAGGGTACGGGCCATAGCAATCAGCCCCAGCATTTT. Full variable domain (rest looked up from reference TRBV19 and TRBJ1-5): DGGITQSPKYLFRKEGQNVTLSCEQNLNHDAMYWYRQDPGQGLRLIYYSQIVNDFQKGDIAEGYSVSREKKESFPLTVTSAQKNPTAFYLCASSIQGTGHSNQPQHFGDGTRLSIL.

This clone was seen just once. The rearrangement uses TRBV7-9 and TRBJ2-4, with TRBD1 matching over 11 bases. Losses at the gene ends were 0 bases for V and 8 bases for J; bases not matched to a gene: 12. Germline V gives CDR1 SEHNR, CDR2 FQNEAQ (reference sequence). There are 18 residues in the CDR3. The CDR3 sequence: CASSLARTRDRGEDIQYF. DNA of the CDR3: TGTGCCAGCAGCTTAGCCCGAACGCGGGACAGGGGGGAGGACATTCAGTACTTC.

This clone was seen a few times. This CDR3 is CASRFLLPCSGNTIYF. The CDR3 coding sequence is TGTGCAAGTCGCTTCCTACTCCCTTGCTCTGGAAACACCATATATTTT. The chain has TRBV12-2 and TRBJ1-3. TRBV12-2 is recorded as a pseudogene. This CDR3 has 16 residues.

The sample holds one count of this clone. CDR3 nucleotides: TGTGCCAGCAGCTACTCTAGCGGGGGGGCCTTGGATGAGCAGTTCTTC. Its protein is CASSYSSGGALDEQFF. V usage is TRBV7-3 and J usage is TRBJ2-1, with 12 bases that match TRBD2. This CDR3 has 16 amino acids. The junction had 9 bases not matched to a gene; V was cut back by 4 bases and J by 8 bases. Germline CDR1 is SGHTA and CDR2 is FQGTGA.

This clone was seen only once. This CDR3 reads CATSAHFVGTGVDGYTF. The CDR3 DNA reads as TGTGCCACCAGCGCCCATTTCGTCGGGACAGGGGTGGATGGCTACACCTTC. This rearrangement joins TRBV15 to TRBJ1-2; 10 bases agree with TRBD1. CDR1 and CDR2 from the germline V gene are LNHNV and YYDKDF (reference sequence). The CDR3 is 17 amino acids. The V gene end was trimmed by 5 bases and the J gene end by 6 bases; junction bases not matched to a gene: 15. Combining the CDR3 with reference TRBV15 and TRBJ1-2 gives the whole variable domain DAMVIQNPRYQVTQFGKPVTLSCSQTLNHNVMYWYQQKSSQAPKLLFHYYDKDFNNEADTPDNFQSRRPNTSFCFLDIRSPGLGDTAMYLCATSAHFVGTGVDGYTFGSGTRLTVV.

The chain is built from TRBV7-5 and TRBJ2-5; no DNA check was done on the table's D call, TRBD2. TRBV7-5 is given as a pseudogene. The CDR3 has 10 residues. The CDR3 region is CAEKWETQYF. CDR3 nucleotides: TGTGCTGAGAAGTGGGAGACCCAGTACTTC.

This chain uses TRBV30 with TRBJ1-2, with 7 positions matching TRBD1. CDR1 is GTSNPN and CDR2 is SVGIG in the germline V gene (reference sequence). The CDR3 sequence is 13 residues long. After removal of 2 bases from V and 5 bases from J, the junction contained 5 bases not matched to a gene. CDR3 in amino acids: CAWSQRGQYGYTF. CDR3 coding DNA: TGTGCCTGGAGTCAAAGGGGGCAATATGGCTACACCTTC.

This rearrangement joins TRBV7-8 to TRBJ2-5; 9 bases align to TRBD2. The germline gives CDR1 SGHVS, CDR2 FQNEAQ. The J segment lost 4 bases and the V segment lost 5 bases, leaving 11 bases of the junction unmatched. This CDR3 region has 16 residues. The CDR3 DNA sequence: TGTGCCAGCAGCATCGGGCGGGGGGGCGGGGCAGAGACCCAGTACTTC. Translation gives CASSIGRGGGAETQYF.

Concerning this clone: The same CDR3 is also encoded by other DNA sequences in this sample. V is TRBV6-7 and J is TRBJ2-5; D not resolved. TRBV6-7 is an open reading frame whose function is uncertain. This CDR3 contains 12 residues. Trimming shortened V by 11 bases and J by 2 bases, and 12 bases separated the two germline ends. CDR3 region: CACFLQQETQYF. CDR3 sequence (DNA): TGTGCCTGCTTTCTACAGCAAGAGACCCAGTACTTC.

This sequence joins TRBV6-6 and TRBJ1-5; unclear D gene. The CDR3 is 14 amino acids. Germline CDR1 reads MNHNY; CDR2 reads SVGAGI (reference sequence). Deletions cut 2 bases from V and 3 bases from J, with 8 bases between. The CDR3, as DNA: TGTGCCAGCAGTTACGGGCCAAACAATCAGCCCCAGCATTTT. This encodes CASSYGPNNQPQHF.

The chain employs TRBV6-5 and TRBJ1-2, with 8 bases fitting TRBD1. The CDR3 has 16 amino acids. In germline, CDR1 is MNHEY, CDR2 SVGAGI. V was clipped by 4 bases and J by 5 bases; unmatched bases: 12. DNA for the CDR3: TGTGCCAGCAGTTCCACTATCGGGACAGGCGTTTATGGCTACACCTTC. This gives the protein CASSSTIGTGVYGYTF.

This clone was seen more than once but under ten times. This chain uses TRBV13 with TRBJ1-5, with D perhaps matching TRBD1 (5 bases). This CDR3 comprises 16 residues. CDR1 is PRHDT, CDR2 FYEKMQ, per germline (reference sequence). The V end was cut by 5 bases, the J end by 5 bases, with 19 bases between. This CDR3 reads CASSPGHPVVDQPQHF. CDR3 DNA sequence: TGTGCCAGCAGCCCTGGACACCCGGTTGTTGATCAGCCCCAGCATTTT.

The gene calls are TRBV15 and TRBJ2-7, with 8 bases fitting TRBD2. The J segment lost 3 bases and the V segment lost 0 bases, leaving 7 bases of the junction unmatched. The CDR3 loop spans 16 amino acids. Per the germline V gene, CDR1 is LNHNV and CDR2 is YYDKDF (reference sequence). Written as DNA, the CDR3 is TGTGCCACCAGCAGAGAAGGCGGGGGGCGCTTCTACGAGCAGTACTTC. Protein sequence: CATSREGGGRFYEQYF.

The J gene is TRBJ2-5, the V gene TRBV25-1; D is perhaps TRBD2 (6 bases). Germline V gene sequence: CDR1 MGHDK, CDR2 SYGVNS. CDR3 length equals 14 residues. Trimming left V 2 bases short and J 3 bases short, with 10 bases between. DNA for the CDR3: TGTGCCAGCAGTGAAGCGGGAACAGAAGAGACCCAGTACTTC. Amino acid sequence: CASSEAGTEETQYF.

This clone showed up just a few times. This sequence joins TRBV12-5 and TRBJ1-6, with a possible D match to TRBD1 (5 bases). The CDR3 consists of 14 residues. Trimming cost V 5 bases and J 10 bases, with 15 bases left between them. Germline V gene lookup returns CDR1 LGHNT and CDR2 FRNRAP. This chain's CDR3 is CASGPGEGMSPLHF. CDR3 nucleotide sequence: TGTGCTAGTGGTCCGGGGGAGGGTATGTCACCCCTCCACTTT.

The chain links TRBV25-1 to TRBJ2-2; 8 bases match TRBD2. The CDR3 contains 15 residues. V shed 3 bases, J shed 4 bases, and the junction held 4 bases outside the gene matches. CDR1 MGHDK and CDR2 SYGVNS come from the germline V gene. The CDR3 region is CASSDQRESTGELFF. The CDR3 DNA reads as TGTGCCAGCAGTGACCAGCGGGAGTCCACCGGGGAGCTGTTTTTT.

The chain carries TRBV2 and TRBJ1-3; D not certain. The length of the CDR3 is 14 residues. Looked up from germline, CDR1 is SNHLY and CDR2 is FYNNEI. Trimming stripped 6 bases from V and 2 bases from J, with 11 bases between. The CDR3: CASRMQFTGNTIYF. In nucleotides, the CDR3 is TGTGCCAGCAGGATGCAGTTCACTGGAAACACCATATATTTT.

This clone has only one observation. The chain recombines TRBV5-1 with TRBJ2-1; TRBD1 aligns across 9 bases. The CDR3 contains 15 residues. The J segment lost 6 bases and the V segment lost 0 bases, leaving 4 bases of the junction unmatched. Germline-derived CDR1 and CDR2 are SGHRS and YFSETQ. The CDR3 coding sequence is TGCGCCAGCAGCTTGGGGACAGGGGTTGTCAATGAGCAGTTCTTC. Residues: CASSLGTGVVNEQFF.

The chain has TRBV6-6 and TRBJ1-5, with D uncertain. Germline V gives CDR1 MNHNY, CDR2 SVGAGI (reference sequence). Trimming left V 4 bases short and J 4 bases short, with 8 bases between. The CDR3 extends over 13 amino acids. CDR3 region: CASSWRENQPQHF. The CDR3 DNA follows: TGTGCCAGCAGTTGGCGGGAAAATCAGCCCCAGCATTTT.

This clone was detected only once. This chain uses TRBV6-5 with TRBJ1-2; D is uncertain. This CDR3 region has 14 residues. The germline CDR1 and CDR2 sequences are MNHEY and SVGAGI. The V end was cut by 6 bases, the J end by 5 bases, with 16 bases between. The CDR3, as DNA: TGTGCCAGCAGACCACCGGGGAGATTTTATGGCTACACCTTC. It encodes CASRPPGRFYGYTF.

V is TRBV16 and J is TRBJ1-2; no reliable D call. Germline CDR1 reads KGHSY; CDR2 reads FQNENV. The CDR3 length is 17 residues. Trimming took 4 bases from V and 7 from J, leaving 25 bases between them. DNA for the CDR3: TGTGCCAGCAGCCTACGAGGCCGGGGTTTCGGTTCGGGTGGCTACACCTTC. Amino acid sequence: CASSLRGRGFGSGGYTF.

This clone was seen a handful of times. J is TRBJ1-6 and V is TRBV11-2; D perhaps matches TRBD1 (6 bases). The ends were cut back, 1 base at V and 5 bases at J, with 9 bases in the middle. This CDR3 region has 15 residues. Germline loops: CDR1 SGHAT, CDR2 FQNNGV. The CDR3 coding sequence is TGTGCCAGCAGCTTAGGCGGACAGAATAATTCACCCCTCCACTTT. Its protein is CASSLGGQNNSPLHF.

The gene calls are TRBV7-9 and TRBJ2-6; a possible D gene is TRBD1 (5 bases). Trimming pared 2 bases from V and 0 bases from J, leaving 14 bases between. The CDR3 loop spans 18 amino acids. Germline V CDR1 and CDR2: SEHNR, FQNEAQ (reference sequence). The CDR3, as DNA: TGTGCCAGCAGCTTATTCGCGGACACCGCCTCTGGGGCCAACGTCCTGACTTTC. Its protein product is CASSLFADTASGANVLTF.

The gene calls are TRBV7-9 and TRBJ1-1, with a possible D match to TRBD1 (6 bases). Trimming took off 5 bases at V and 4 bases at J, with 14 bases between the two ends. CDR1 and CDR2 (germline): SEHNR, FQNEAQ (reference sequence). This CDR3 has 14 amino acids. CDR3 in amino acids: CASSPRGGGTEAFF. CDR3 sequence (DNA): TGTGCCAGCAGCCCGCGAGGGGGGGGCACTGAAGCTTTCTTT.

The gene calls are TRBV5-1 and TRBJ2-7; 9 bases map to TRBD1. Trimming took 1 base from V and 5 from J; bases not matched to a gene: 4. The CDR3 consists of 14 residues. Per the germline V gene, CDR1 is SGHRS and CDR2 is YFSETQ. CDR3 residues: CASSLTGQGHEQYF. The CDR3 nucleotides read TGCGCCAGCAGCTTGACGGGACAGGGTCACGAGCAGTACTTC. The complete variable domain, with remaining parts taken from reference TRBV5-1 and TRBJ2-7, reads KAGVTQTPRYLIKTRGQQVTLSCSPISGHRSVSWYQQTPGQGLQFLFEYFSETQRNKGNFPGRFSGRQFSNSRSEMNVSTLELGDSALYLCASSLTGQGHEQYFGPGTRLTVT.

This clone has only a few counts. The V and J genes are TRBV7-9 and TRBJ2-1; perhaps TRBD2 as D (6 bases). The CDR3 is 16 amino acids. Germline V gene data show CDR1 as SEHNR and CDR2 as FQNEAQ (reference sequence). Trimming cost V 7 bases and J 0 bases, with 16 bases left between them. The CDR3 spells CASNPGWGDSYNEQFF. CDR3 nucleotide sequence: TGTGCCAGCAACCCGGGGTGGGGGGACTCCTACAATGAGCAGTTCTTC.

In DNA form, the CDR3 reads TGTGCCAGCATGAAGCTTCCCGGGGAGCTGTTTTTT. Protein: CASMKLPGELFF. The V call is TRBV6-6, the J call TRBJ2-2; D is unresolved. Germline assignment: CDR1 MNHNY and CDR2 SVGAGI (reference sequence). The CDR3 contains 12 residues. Trimming shortened V by 7 bases and J by 6 bases, and 9 bases separated the two germline ends.